What follows are 30 T cell receptor beta chains derived from one specimen sequenced in a study of T cells in Graves' hyperthyroidism and ophthalmopathy. Amplified regions were TCR beta CDR3 sequences from RNA transcripts. Primed by the HTBI set, a first-round RT-PCR was run on the TCR CDR3. TCRdb reprocessed the multiplex PCR reads with MiXCR, giving one entry per CDR3 protein. The profile shows a few hundred thousand distinct CDR3 sequences, roughly 50% of them singletons. The specimen sequenced was peripheral blood or thyroid tissue (not recorded which). The source is a woman younger than 35 with Graves' hyperthyroidism.

This clonotype was observed a single time. The gene calls are TRBV29-1 and TRBJ1-1, with D unresolved. Germline V gives CDR1 SQVTM, CDR2 ANQGSEA. The CDR3 is made up of 11 amino acids. The germline V and J ends were trimmed by 7 bases and 3 bases, with 9 bases remaining between them. The CDR3 bases are TGCAGCGGCAGTGCAGACACTGAAGCTTTCTTT. It specifies CSGSADTEAFF.

This clonotype was observed a few times. The chain carries TRBV10-3 and TRBJ2-1; D call uncertain. The CDR3 is 16 amino acids. Germline-derived CDR1 and CDR2 are ENHRY and SYGVKD. The V end was cut by 0 bases, the J end by 2 bases, with 11 bases between. The CDR3 sequence is CAISESTWDAYNEQFF. In DNA form, the CDR3 reads TGTGCCATCAGTGAGTCGACCTGGGATGCCTACAATGAGCAGTTCTTC.

The gene calls are TRBV19 and TRBJ1-1; D might be TRBD1 (5 bases). The length of the CDR3 is 11 residues. With 8 bases removed from V and 8 bases from J, the gap between germline ends came to 12 bases. Germline V gene sequence: CDR1 LNHDA, CDR2 SQIVND (reference sequence). The CDR3 loop reads CASRGHLEAFF. The CDR3 nucleotides are TGTGCCAGTCGAGGACATCTCGAAGCTTTCTTT.

This clonotype was observed at least ten times. This chain links TRBV6-4 with TRBJ1-5; D gene ambiguous. From germline, CDR1 is MRHNA and CDR2 SNTAGT. The CDR3 is 13 amino acids. Trimming left V 4 bases short and J 7 bases short, with 11 bases between. This CDR3 is CASSAWVGQPQHF. The DNA for the CDR3 is TGTGCCAGCAGTGCTTGGGTCGGGCAGCCCCAGCATTTT.

The V and J genes are TRBV24-1 and TRBJ2-7; D is possibly TRBD1 (6 bases). V shed 3 bases and J shed 3 bases, with 20 bases lying between them. CDR1 and CDR2 from the germline V gene are KGHDR and SFDVKD. The CDR3 covers 17 residues. The CDR3 nucleotides are TGTGCCACCAGTGATAACAGGCACACAGGGACGATCTACGAGCAGTACTTC. Translation: CATSDNRHTGTIYEQYF.

This clonotype was seen ten or more times. This sequence joins TRBV7-9 and TRBJ2-5, with a weak D call TRBD2 (5 bases). This CDR3 spans 14 amino acids. V lost 6 bases and J lost 2, with 13 bases in between. Germline CDR1 SEHNR, CDR2 FQNEAQ (reference sequence). The CDR3 is CASRPKSGQETQYF. In DNA form, the CDR3 reads TGTGCCAGCAGACCCAAGTCGGGGCAAGAGACCCAGTACTTC.

In this sample, this clonotype turned up many times. V gene TRBV7-2 combines with J gene TRBJ1-4; 9 bases are shared with TRBD1. CDR1 is SGHTA and CDR2 is FQGNSA in the germline V gene. The length of the CDR3 is 15 residues. J gave up 8 bases and V 2 bases, and 6 bases lay outside the gene matches. The chain's CDR3 is CASSLSDRGGEKLFF. The CDR3 DNA sequence: TGTGCCAGCAGCTTATCTGACAGGGGGGGGGAAAAACTGTTTTTT.

The V call is TRBV20-1, the J call TRBJ2-1, with D possibly matching TRBD2 (6 bases). V lost 1 base, J lost 9 bases, and 7 bases lay in between. The CDR3 totals 11 residues. The germline V gene has CDR1 DFQATT and CDR2 SNEGSKA (reference sequence). The CDR3 spells CSARVGGEQFF. CDR3 nucleotides: TGCAGTGCTAGAGTGGGGGGTGAGCAGTTCTTC.

This clonotype was seen a few times. V gene TRBV7-2 combines with J gene TRBJ2-3, with unresolved D. The CDR3 has 13 amino acids. The V gene lost 5 bases and the J gene lost 6 bases, with 12 bases spanning the gap. The germline CDR1 and CDR2 sequences are SGHTA and FQGNSA. Here the CDR3 reads CASSLNLGDTQYF. In DNA form, the CDR3 reads TGTGCCAGCAGCCTGAACTTGGGGGATACGCAGTATTTT.

This clonotype came up many times. This chain connects TRBV30 to TRBJ2-5, with D perhaps matching TRBD1 or TRBD2 (5 bases each). Trimming removed 1 base at V and 3 bases at J, with 12 bases between. The CDR3 totals 14 residues. Looked up from germline, CDR1 is GTSNPN and CDR2 is SVGIG (reference sequence). CDR3 sequence (DNA): TGTGCCTGGAGTGGGGGGAGTCTGAAAGAGACCCAGTACTTC. Translating gives CAWSGGSLKETQYF.

The rearrangement uses TRBV29-1 and TRBJ1-2, with D perhaps TRBD1 (5 bases). This CDR3 contains 9 residues. The germline V gene has CDR1 SQVTM and CDR2 ANQGSEA. The V and J ends lost 8 bases and 8 bases respectively, with 9 bases between them. The CDR3 nucleotides are TGCAGCTTGGGGGAAGGCTACACCTTC. Amino acid sequence: CSLGEGYTF.

V usage is TRBV7-9 and J usage is TRBJ2-5; 12 bases map to TRBD2. The CDR3 runs to 16 residues. The germline V gene has CDR1 SEHNR and CDR2 FQNEAQ (reference sequence). The ends lost 0 bases at V and 6 bases at J; junction bases unmatched: 5. The CDR3, as DNA: TGTGCCAGCAGCTTAGCGCTAGCGGGAGGGCCCCAGACCCAGTACTTC. Its protein product is CASSLALAGGPQTQYF.

Only one count was recorded for this clonotype. The chain employs TRBV12-3 or TRBV12-4 and TRBJ2-3; D call uncertain. The CDR3 sequence is 15 residues long. Between the trimmed V and J ends, which lost 5 bases and 0 bases, there was a span of 12 bases. CDR3 DNA: TGTGCCAGCAGTCAAAGCCTAGAGAGCACAGATACGCAGTATTTT. Its protein product is CASSQSLESTDTQYF.

The rearrangement joins TRBV29-1 to TRBJ1-1; D possibly corresponds to TRBD1 (5 bases). Germline V gene sequence: CDR1 SQVTM, CDR2 ANQGSEA. The CDR3 is made up of 12 amino acids. Between the trimmed V and J ends, which lost 8 bases and 9 bases, there was a span of 19 bases. DNA of the CDR3: TGCAGCTTAGTGCAGCAGGGCGGGAAAGCTTTCTTT. This encodes CSLVQQGGKAFF. Combining the CDR3 with reference TRBV29-1 and TRBJ1-1 gives the whole variable domain SAVISQKPSRDICQRGTSLTIQCQVDSQVTMMFWYRQQPGQSLTLIATANQGSEATYESGFVIDKFPISRPNLTFSTLTVSNMSPEDSSIYLCSLVQQGGKAFFGQGTRLTVV.

This clonotype was observed many times. This chain uses TRBV2 with TRBJ1-6; D unclear. Trimming took off 1 base at V and 10 bases at J, with 11 bases between the two ends. The germline V gene has CDR1 SNHLY and CDR2 FYNNEI. This CDR3 spans 14 amino acids. Here the CDR3 reads CASSEGPWGSPLHF. The CDR3 nucleotides are TGTGCCAGCAGTGAAGGACCCTGGGGATCACCCCTCCACTTT.

This clonotype was recorded once. The junction departs from the called germline gene at one end, perhaps through a read error. The chain joins TRBV5-4 to TRBJ2-3; 16 bases map to TRBD2. CDR1 and CDR2 from the germline V gene are SGHNT and YYREEE (reference sequence). The CDR3 is made up of 21 amino acids. CDR3 in amino acids: CASSRRPSGTSGRAGTDTQYF. The CDR3 DNA sequence: TGCGCCAGCAGCCGCCGTCCGTCCGGGACTAGCGGGAGGGCCGGCACAGATACGCAGTATTTT.

This clonotype was recorded at least ten times. V is TRBV27 and J is TRBJ2-7, with 7 bases aligning to TRBD1. The CDR3 is made up of 14 amino acids. J was trimmed by 0 bases and V by 5 bases; bases with no gene match: 4. The V gene's germline CDR1 is MNHEY and CDR2 SMNVEV (reference sequence). The CDR3 DNA follows: TGTGCCAGCAGTAACCGGGACAGCTCCTACGAGCAGTACTTC. This encodes CASSNRDSSYEQYF.

Many counts were recorded for this clonotype. The chain links TRBV25-1 to TRBJ2-5; TRBD2 matches at 7 bases. CDR1 is MGHDK and CDR2 is SYGVNS in the germline V gene. Trimming cost V 1 base and J 5 bases; bases outside gene matches: 7. This CDR3 spans 15 amino acids. CDR3 nucleotide sequence: TGTGCCAGCAGTGAATGGGGAGGGAAGGGGGAGACCCAGTACTTC. This codes for CASSEWGGKGETQYF.

The rearrangement links TRBV18 to TRBJ1-4; D not resolved. The germline V gene has CDR1 KGHSH and CDR2 LQKENI. CDR3 length equals 13 residues. Trimming cost V 5 bases and J 3 bases, with 7 bases left between them. The CDR3 nucleotides read TGTGCCAGCTCAATGGGCCCTAATGAAAAACTGTTTTTT. Its translation: CASSMGPNEKLFF. The full variable domain, its missing parts supplied by reference TRBV18 and TRBJ1-4, is NAGVMQNPRHLVRRRGQEARLRCSPMKGHSHVYWYRQLPEEGLKFMVYLQKENIIDESGMPKERFSAEFPKEGPSILRIQQVVRGDSAAYFCASSMGPNEKLFFGSGTQLSVL.

In its sample, this clonotype was seen once. This sequence joins TRBV29-1 and TRBJ1-5; D is undetermined. Deletions cut 8 bases from V and 7 bases from J, with 15 bases between. The CDR3 is 12 residues long. Germline values: CDR1 SQVTM, CDR2 ANQGSEA. The CDR3 protein is CSLDSPLQPQHF. CDR3 nucleotide sequence: TGCAGCTTAGATTCCCCCCTCCAGCCCCAGCATTTT. The whole variable domain, remainder taken from reference TRBV29-1 and TRBJ1-5, is SAVISQKPSRDICQRGTSLTIQCQVDSQVTMMFWYRQQPGQSLTLIATANQGSEATYESGFVIDKFPISRPNLTFSTLTVSNMSPEDSSIYLCSLDSPLQPQHFGDGTRLSIL.

The chain links TRBV6-6 to TRBJ1-2, with D tentatively TRBD1 (6 bases). Looked up from germline, CDR1 is MNHNY and CDR2 is SVGAGI (reference sequence). The germline V and J ends were trimmed by 2 bases and 4 bases, with 8 bases remaining between them. This CDR3 spans 13 amino acids. In DNA, the CDR3 is TGTGCCAGCAGTTACGGGGGCGCCTATGGCTACACCTTC. Encoded protein: CASSYGGAYGYTF.

This clonotype was detected ten times or more. This sequence joins TRBV25-1 and TRBJ1-1; no firm D call. The germline V and J ends were trimmed by 5 bases and 3 bases, with 10 bases remaining between them. In germline, CDR1 is MGHDK, CDR2 SYGVNS. CDR3 length: 13 residues. CDR3 sequence reads: CASSSPGDTEAFF. CDR3 coding DNA: TGTGCCAGCAGTTCCCCCGGGGACACTGAAGCTTTCTTT.

About this clonotype: It may be a read error: a sequence one base away is much more abundant. Since the CDR3 does not end with the conserved phenylalanine or tryptophan, this likely comes from a read error. No DNA is shown, since the ends of the CDR3 on it are uncertain; the CDR3 is the one TCRdb lists. The V and J genes are TRBV12-3 or TRBV12-4 and TRBJ2-7; the table's TRBD1 call for D was not verified on the DNA. Both ends counted, the CDR3 spans 15 residues. Here the CDR3 reads CASSTSDRGRDEQYS.

In nucleotides, the CDR3 is TGTGCCAGCAGCGGGGTTACCTACGAGCAGTACTTC. This encodes CASSGVTYEQYF. The genes are TRBV7-6 and TRBJ2-7; D not resolved. CDR1 and CDR2 (germline): SGHVS, FNYEAQ. Between the trimmed V and J ends, which lost 5 bases and 2 bases, there was a span of 7 bases. This CDR3 contains 12 residues.

The chain links TRBV5-1 to TRBJ1-2; D is undetermined. This CDR3 is built from 11 residues. V lost 4 bases, J lost 4 bases, and 5 bases lay in between. The germline V gene has CDR1 SGHRS and CDR2 YFSETQ. CDR3 sequence: CASSHGYGYTF. In DNA, the CDR3 is TGCGCCAGCAGCCATGGCTATGGCTACACCTTC. Drawing the rest from reference TRBV5-1 and TRBJ1-2, the complete variable domain is KAGVTQTPRYLIKTRGQQVTLSCSPISGHRSVSWYQQTPGQGLQFLFEYFSETQRNKGNFPGRFSGRQFSNSRSEMNVSTLELGDSALYLCASSHGYGYTFGSGTRLTVV.

In the case of this clonotype: This may stem from a read error, because a much larger clone lies one nucleotide away. V is TRBV2 and J is TRBJ1-2; 8 bases match TRBD1. The CDR3 consists of 14 residues. The trim removed 10 bases at V and 4 bases at J, leaving 11 bases unmatched. Germline lookup yields CDR1 SNHLY and CDR2 FYNNEI. Written as DNA, the CDR3 is TGTGCCAACGATCGCGGGACAGGTGTCTATGGCTACACCTTC. Translating it yields CANDRGTGVYGYTF.

This clonotype has ten or more counts. J is TRBJ2-5 and V is TRBV20-1, with D uncertain. The ends were cut back, 0 bases at V and 5 bases at J, with 13 bases in the middle. The CDR3 loop spans 14 amino acids. Germline assignment: CDR1 DFQATT and CDR2 SNEGSKA (reference sequence). The chain's CDR3 is CSARDLEGLETQYF. CDR3 nucleotides: TGCAGTGCTAGAGATCTGGAAGGGTTGGAGACCCAGTACTTC.

This clonotype came up many times. The chain combines TRBV29-1 with TRBJ2-5; D not resolved. The germline V gene encodes CDR1 SQVTM and CDR2 ANQGSEA. The CDR3 consists of 13 residues. Trimming removed 4 bases at V and 5 bases at J, with 14 bases between. CDR3: CSVAKGSWETQYF. In DNA, the CDR3 is TGCAGCGTTGCCAAAGGGTCGTGGGAGACCCAGTACTTC.

This clonotype has at least ten counts. The chain couples TRBV7-8 to TRBJ2-5; possibly TRBD2 for D (5 bases). CDR1 is SGHVS, CDR2 FQNEAQ, per germline. The CDR3 extends over 13 amino acids. Between the trimmed V and J ends, which lost 4 bases and 4 bases, there was a span of 10 bases. CDR3 sequence reads: CASSWRVRETQYF. The CDR3 nucleotides are TGTGCCAGCAGCTGGCGGGTTCGAGAGACCCAGTACTTC.

There are many counts of this clonotype. The chain links TRBV9 to TRBJ1-5; no reliable D call. The CDR3 sequence is 14 residues long. Between the trimmed V and J ends, which lost 4 bases and 7 bases, there was a span of 15 bases. CDR1 is SGDLS and CDR2 is YYNGEE in the germline V gene. This CDR3 reads CASSLEAGGQPQHF. The DNA of the CDR3 is TGTGCCAGCAGCCTAGAGGCAGGTGGGCAGCCCCAGCATTTT.